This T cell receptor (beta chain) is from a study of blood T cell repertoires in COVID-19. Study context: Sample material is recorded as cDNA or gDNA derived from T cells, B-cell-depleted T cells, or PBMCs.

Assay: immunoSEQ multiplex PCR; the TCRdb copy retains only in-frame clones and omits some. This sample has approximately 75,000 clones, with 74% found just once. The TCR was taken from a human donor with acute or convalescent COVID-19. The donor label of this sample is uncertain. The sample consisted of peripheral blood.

The CDR3 loop is CASGGDRATQPQHF. DNA for the CDR3: TGCGCCAGCGGGGGGGACAGGGCGACGCAGCCCCAGCATTTT. The chain recombines TRBV10-2 with TRBJ1-5; 9 bases align to TRBD1. CDR1 is WSHSY, CDR2 SAAADI, per germline. Losses at the gene ends were 8 bases for V and 7 bases for J; bases not matched to a gene: 9. This CDR3 contains 14 residues.